This entry lists 3 T cell receptor beta chains sequenced from one sample in a study of vaccination effects on CD4 cells after COVID-19. Measured with immunoSEQ multiplex PCR; TCRdb has only the in-frame clones, and not every one. The sample has some 40,000 clones, approximately 74% seen once. Culturing for 10 to 11 days preceded CD4+ T cell isolation. Their antigen targets remain unknown. The material was CD4+ T cells from PBMCs cultured without peptide, obtained before COVID-19 vaccination. These TCRs come from a human donor who received a COVID-19 vaccine.

In its sample, this clone was seen once. The chain is built from TRBV19 and TRBJ2-7, with D perhaps given as TRBD1 or TRBD2 (6 bases each). The length of the CDR3 is 13 residues. Per germline, CDR1 LNHDA and CDR2 SQIVND (reference sequence). V was cut by 0 bases and J by 8 bases, with 11 bases left in between. CDR3 sequence: CASSIDSRGQQYF. CDR3 nucleotide sequence: TGTGCCAGTAGTATAGATTCTCGGGGGCAGCAGTACTTC.

The V gene is TRBV9, the J gene TRBJ2-2; D is possibly TRBD2 (5 bases). Germline CDR1 reads SGDLS; CDR2 reads YYNGEE. V was clipped by 2 bases and J by 7 bases, with 9 bases between them. This CDR3 is 13 amino acids long. DNA for the CDR3: TGTGCCAGCAGCGTCGGTGAGGGCGGGGAGCTGTTTTTT. Translated: CASSVGEGGELFF.

The chain combines TRBV13 with TRBJ2-1, with 12 nucleotides matching TRBD2. CDR1 is PRHDT, CDR2 FYEKMQ, per germline (reference sequence). V was clipped by 6 bases and J by 2 bases; unmatched bases: 8. CDR3 size: 17 residues. CDR3 sequence (DNA): TGTGCCAGCAGACAGACTAGCGGGAGTGTCACCTACAATGAGCAGTTCTTC. Translated: CASRQTSGSVTYNEQFF.